The T cell receptor (beta chain) under discussion was sequenced for a study of shared clonotypes between healthy human individuals. Assay used: immunoSEQ multiplex PCR; TCRdb lists only in-frame clones, some missing. The repertoire holds a few million clones, with approximately 94% as singletons. This TCR was recovered from a man aged 18-30 years in good health. The source material was naive CD4+ T cells sorted from blood. Subset specified: CD45RA+ positively selected.

CDR3 in amino acids: CASSTRHRGTEAFF. For the CDR3, the DNA is TGTGCCAGCAGCACCCGGCACAGGGGAACCGAAGCTTTCTTT. V and J are TRBV5-8 and TRBJ1-1; 7 nucleotides agree with TRBD1. The CDR3 length is 14 residues. The junction had 11 bases not matched to a gene; V was cut back by 4 bases and J by 8 bases. CDR1 is SGHTS, CDR2 YDEGEE, per germline.